The present TCR beta chain was sequenced within a study of blood T cell repertoires in COVID-19. Overall study context: Researchers got acute and convalescent COVID-19 samples from the United States, Italy and Spain. In each case, the material was cDNA or gDNA derived from T cells, B-cell-depleted T cells, or PBMCs.

A Seattle source enrolled patients during active infection and followed them longitudinally. In the authors' methods: Estimation of nucleated cell counts was performed using reference gene primer amplification. This table comes from immunoSEQ multiplex PCR, and its TCRdb copy is limited to in-frame clones, with some not included. V and J calls and clone size come straight from that table; D and trimming were deduced from the DNA. This table holds hundreds of thousands of clones, 75% to 90% found once. The source material was peripheral blood. The TCR sequence derives from a woman aged 70 to 79 with COVID-19, enrolled during active disease.

The CDR3 region has the DNA TGTGCCAGCAGCTTAGAGGCGGGGGGCCACAATGAGCAGTTCTTC. Amino acid sequence: CASSLEAGGHNEQFF. The gene calls are TRBV7-7 and TRBJ2-1; 8 positions match TRBD2. The ends lost 1 base at V and 5 bases at J; junction bases unmatched: 4. CDR1 is SSHAT, CDR2 FNYEAQ, per germline (reference sequence). The CDR3 consists of 15 residues.